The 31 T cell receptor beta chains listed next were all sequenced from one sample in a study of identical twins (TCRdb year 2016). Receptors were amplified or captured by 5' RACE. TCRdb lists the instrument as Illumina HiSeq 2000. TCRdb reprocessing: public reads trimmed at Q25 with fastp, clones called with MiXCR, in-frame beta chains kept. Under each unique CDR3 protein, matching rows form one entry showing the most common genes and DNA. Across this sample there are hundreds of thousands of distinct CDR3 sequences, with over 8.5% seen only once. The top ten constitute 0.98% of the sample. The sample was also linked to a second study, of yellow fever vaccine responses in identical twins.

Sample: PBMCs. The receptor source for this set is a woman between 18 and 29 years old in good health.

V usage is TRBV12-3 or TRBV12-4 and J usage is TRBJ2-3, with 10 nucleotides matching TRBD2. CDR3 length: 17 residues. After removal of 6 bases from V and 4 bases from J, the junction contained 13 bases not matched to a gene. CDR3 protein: CASSTNAASGSADTQYF. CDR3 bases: TGTGCCAGCAGCACTAACGCGGCTAGCGGGAGTGCAGATACGCAGTATTTT.

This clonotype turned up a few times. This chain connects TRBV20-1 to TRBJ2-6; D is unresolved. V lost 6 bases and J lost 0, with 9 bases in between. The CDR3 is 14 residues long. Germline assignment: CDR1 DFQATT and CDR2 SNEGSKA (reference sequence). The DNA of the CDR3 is TGCAGTGCGGGAAGGCGCTCTGGGGCCAACGTCCTGACTTTC. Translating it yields CSAGRRSGANVLTF.

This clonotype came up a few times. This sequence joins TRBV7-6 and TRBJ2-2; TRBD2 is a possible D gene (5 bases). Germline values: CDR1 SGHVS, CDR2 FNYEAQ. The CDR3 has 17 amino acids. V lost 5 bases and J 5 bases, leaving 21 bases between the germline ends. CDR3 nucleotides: TGTGCCAGCAGCCTAATCCCGGACTTACCTTTGACCGGGGAGCTGTTTTTT. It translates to CASSLIPDLPLTGELFF.

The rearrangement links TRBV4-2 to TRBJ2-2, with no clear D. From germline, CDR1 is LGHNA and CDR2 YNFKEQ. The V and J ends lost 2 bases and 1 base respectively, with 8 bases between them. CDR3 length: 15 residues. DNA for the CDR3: TGTGCCAGCAGCCAACGGGCGCAGAACACCGGGGAGCTGTTTTTT. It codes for CASSQRAQNTGELFF.

The CDR3 DNA sequence: TGTGCCAGCAGTTGGGGAAGCTCCTATAATTCACCCCTCCACTTT. Translating it yields CASSWGSSYNSPLHF. The rearrangement uses TRBV6-5 and TRBJ1-6; no definite D call. The V end lost 4 bases, the J end lost 0 bases, and 7 bases lay between the germline ends. Germline lookup yields CDR1 MNHEY and CDR2 SVGAGI. The CDR3 covers 15 residues.

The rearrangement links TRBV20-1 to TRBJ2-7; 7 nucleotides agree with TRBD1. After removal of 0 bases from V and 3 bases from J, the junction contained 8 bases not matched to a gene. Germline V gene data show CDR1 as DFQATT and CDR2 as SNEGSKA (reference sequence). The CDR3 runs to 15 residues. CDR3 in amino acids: CSARDHRDSLYEQYF. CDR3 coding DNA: TGCAGTGCTAGAGATCACCGGGACAGCCTCTACGAGCAGTACTTC.

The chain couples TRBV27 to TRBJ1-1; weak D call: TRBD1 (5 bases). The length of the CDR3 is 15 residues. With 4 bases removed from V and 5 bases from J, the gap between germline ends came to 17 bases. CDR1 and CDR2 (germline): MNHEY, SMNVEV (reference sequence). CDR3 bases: TGTGCCAGCAGTTGGCAGAAAACAGGAGGGACTGAAGCTTTCTTT. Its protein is CASSWQKTGGTEAFF.

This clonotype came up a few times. DNA of the CDR3: TGTGCCAGTAGTACAGGGAACACCTACGAGCAGTACTTC. Its translation is CASSTGNTYEQYF. The V call is TRBV19, the J call TRBJ2-7, with D tentatively TRBD1 (5 bases). The CDR3 sequence is 13 residues long. Per the germline V gene, CDR1 is LNHDA and CDR2 is SQIVND (reference sequence). The V end was cut by 4 bases, the J end by 2 bases, with 9 bases between.

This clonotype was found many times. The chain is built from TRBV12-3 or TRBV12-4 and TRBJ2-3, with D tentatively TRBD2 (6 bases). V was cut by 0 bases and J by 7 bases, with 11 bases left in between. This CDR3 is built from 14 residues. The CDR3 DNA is TGTGCCAGCAGTTTAGCGGGGGGTGCAAATACGCAGTATTTT. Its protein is CASSLAGGANTQYF.

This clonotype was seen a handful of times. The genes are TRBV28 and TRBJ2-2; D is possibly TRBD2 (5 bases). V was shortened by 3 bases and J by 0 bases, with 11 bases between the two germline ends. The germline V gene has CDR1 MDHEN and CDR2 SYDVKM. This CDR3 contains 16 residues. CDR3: CASSFAGLPNTGELFF. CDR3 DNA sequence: TGTGCCAGCAGTTTCGCCGGACTTCCGAACACCGGGGAGCTGTTTTTT.

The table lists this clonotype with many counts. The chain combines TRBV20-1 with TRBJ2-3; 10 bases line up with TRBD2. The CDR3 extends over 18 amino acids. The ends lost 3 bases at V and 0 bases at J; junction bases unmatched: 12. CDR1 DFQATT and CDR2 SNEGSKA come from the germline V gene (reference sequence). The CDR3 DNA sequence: TGCAGTGCTAGGGGTCCACTAGCGGGGAGCTCTAGCACAGATACGCAGTATTTT. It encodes CSARGPLAGSSSTDTQYF.

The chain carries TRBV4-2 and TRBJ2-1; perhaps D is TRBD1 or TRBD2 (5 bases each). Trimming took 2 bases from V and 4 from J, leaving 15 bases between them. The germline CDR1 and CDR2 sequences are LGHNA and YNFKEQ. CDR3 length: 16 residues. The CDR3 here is CASSQSVGEGYNEQFF. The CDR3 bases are TGTGCCAGCAGCCAATCAGTGGGAGAGGGGTACAATGAGCAGTTCTTC.

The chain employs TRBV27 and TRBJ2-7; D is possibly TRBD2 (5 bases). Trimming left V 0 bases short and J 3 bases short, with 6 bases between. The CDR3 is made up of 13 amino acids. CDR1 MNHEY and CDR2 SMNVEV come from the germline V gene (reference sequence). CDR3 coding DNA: TGTGCCAGCAGTTTATCGGAGGACTACGAGCAGTACTTC. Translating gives CASSLSEDYEQYF.

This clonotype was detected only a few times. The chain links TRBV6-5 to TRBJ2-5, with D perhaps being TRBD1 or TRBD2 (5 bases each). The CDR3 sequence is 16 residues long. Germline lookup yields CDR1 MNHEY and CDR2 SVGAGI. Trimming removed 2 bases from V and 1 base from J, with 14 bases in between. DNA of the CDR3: TGTGCCAGCAGTTACCTGGGGACCCCTCCCCAAGAGACCCAGTACTTC. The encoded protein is CASSYLGTPPQETQYF.

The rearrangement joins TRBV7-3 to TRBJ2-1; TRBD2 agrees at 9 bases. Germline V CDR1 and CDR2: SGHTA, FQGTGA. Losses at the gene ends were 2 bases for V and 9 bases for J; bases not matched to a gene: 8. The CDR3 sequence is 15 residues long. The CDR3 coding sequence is TGTGCCAGCAGCTTACACGCGGGGGGGCTAGGTGAGCAGTTCTTC. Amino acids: CASSLHAGGLGEQFF.

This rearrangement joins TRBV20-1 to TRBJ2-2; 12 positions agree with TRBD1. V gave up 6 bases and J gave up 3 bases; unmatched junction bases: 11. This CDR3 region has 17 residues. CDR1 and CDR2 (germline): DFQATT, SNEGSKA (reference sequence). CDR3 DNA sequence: TGCAGTGCCTCATCCGGGACAGGGGGCGCGGACACCGGGGAGCTGTTTTTT. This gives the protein CSASSGTGGADTGELFF.

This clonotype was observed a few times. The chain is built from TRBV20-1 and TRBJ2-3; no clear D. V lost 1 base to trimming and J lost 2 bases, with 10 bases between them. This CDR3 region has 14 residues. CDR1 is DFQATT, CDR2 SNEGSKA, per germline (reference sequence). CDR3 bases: TGCAGTGCTAGAGGGTACGGGTTCACAGATACGCAGTATTTT. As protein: CSARGYGFTDTQYF.

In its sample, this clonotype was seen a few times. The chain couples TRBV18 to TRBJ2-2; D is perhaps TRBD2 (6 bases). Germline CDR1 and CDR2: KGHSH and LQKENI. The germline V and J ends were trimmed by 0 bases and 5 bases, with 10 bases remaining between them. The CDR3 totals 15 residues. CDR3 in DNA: TGTGCCAGCTCACCACCCGGGAGAACTACCGGGGAGCTGTTTTTT. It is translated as CASSPPGRTTGELFF. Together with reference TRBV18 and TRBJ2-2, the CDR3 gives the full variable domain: NAGVMQNPRHLVRRRGQEARLRCSPMKGHSHVYWYRQLPEEGLKFMVYLQKENIIDESGMPKERFSAEFPKEGPSILRIQQVVRGDSAAYFCASSPPGRTTGELFFGEGSRLTVL.

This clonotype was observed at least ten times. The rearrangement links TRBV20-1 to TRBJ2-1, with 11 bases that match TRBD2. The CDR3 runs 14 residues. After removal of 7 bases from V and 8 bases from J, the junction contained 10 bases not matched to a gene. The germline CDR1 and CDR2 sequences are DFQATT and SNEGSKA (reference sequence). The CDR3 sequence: CSVQTSGKADEQFF. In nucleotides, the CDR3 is TGCAGTGTTCAGACTAGCGGGAAAGCAGATGAGCAGTTCTTC.

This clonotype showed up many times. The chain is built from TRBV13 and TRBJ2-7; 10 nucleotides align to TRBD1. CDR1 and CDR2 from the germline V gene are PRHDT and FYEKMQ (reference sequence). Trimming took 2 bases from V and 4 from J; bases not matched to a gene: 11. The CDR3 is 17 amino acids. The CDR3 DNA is TGTGCCAGCAGCTTAAGTGCCCGGGACAGGGGACCATACGAGCAGTACTTC. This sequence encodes CASSLSARDRGPYEQYF.

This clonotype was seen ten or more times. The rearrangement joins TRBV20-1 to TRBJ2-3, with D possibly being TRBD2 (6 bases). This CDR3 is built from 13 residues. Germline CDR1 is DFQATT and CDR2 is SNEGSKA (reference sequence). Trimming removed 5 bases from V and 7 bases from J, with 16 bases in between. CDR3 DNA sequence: TGCAGTGCTCGGGACTGGGAGCAGAATACGCAGTATTTT. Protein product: CSARDWEQNTQYF.

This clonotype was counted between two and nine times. This CDR3 is CASSQGLIAGETYEQYF. The CDR3 DNA is TGTGCCAGCAGCCAAGGGCTTATTGCGGGGGAAACCTACGAGCAGTACTTC. The chain joins TRBV4-2 to TRBJ2-7, with TRBD2 identical over 7 bases. After removal of 1 base from V and 2 bases from J, the junction contained 11 bases not matched to a gene. Germline lookup yields CDR1 LGHNA and CDR2 YNFKEQ. This CDR3 spans 17 amino acids.

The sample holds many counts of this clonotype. CDR3 DNA sequence: TGCGCCAGCAGCACAGGACTAGGCCTTACCACAGATACGCAGTATTTT. It encodes CASSTGLGLTTDTQYF. V gene TRBV5-1 combines with J gene TRBJ2-3; TRBD2 agrees at 7 bases. This CDR3 region has 16 residues. In germline, CDR1 is SGHRS, CDR2 YFSETQ. Trimming removed 4 bases from V and 2 bases from J; junction bases left unmatched: 10.

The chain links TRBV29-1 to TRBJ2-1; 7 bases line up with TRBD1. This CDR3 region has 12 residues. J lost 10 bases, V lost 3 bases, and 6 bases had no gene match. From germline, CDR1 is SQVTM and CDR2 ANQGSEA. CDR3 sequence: CSVDRGLDEQFF. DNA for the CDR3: TGCAGCGTTGACAGGGGGTTAGACGAGCAGTTCTTC.

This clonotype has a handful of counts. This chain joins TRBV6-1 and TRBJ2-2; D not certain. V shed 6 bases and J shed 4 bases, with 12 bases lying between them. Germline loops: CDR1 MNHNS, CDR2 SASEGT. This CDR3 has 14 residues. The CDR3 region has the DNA TGTGCCAGCAGACGCGGTCCGAGCACCGGGGAGCTGTTTTTT. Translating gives CASRRGPSTGELFF.

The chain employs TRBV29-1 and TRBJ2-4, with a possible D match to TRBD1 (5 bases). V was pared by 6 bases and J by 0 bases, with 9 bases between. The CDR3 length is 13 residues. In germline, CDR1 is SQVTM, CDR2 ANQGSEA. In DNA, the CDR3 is TGCAGCGTACAGGAGCTAGCCAAAAACATTCAGTACTTC. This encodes CSVQELAKNIQYF. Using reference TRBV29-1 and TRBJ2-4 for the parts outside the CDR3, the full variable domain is SAVISQKPSRDICQRGTSLTIQCQVDSQVTMMFWYRQQPGQSLTLIATANQGSEATYESGFVIDKFPISRPNLTFSTLTVSNMSPEDSSIYLCSVQELAKNIQYFGAGTRLSVL.

For the CDR3, the DNA is TGTGCCAGCAGATTGCGAACGGGACTAGCGGGAGGTCCGAGCTCCTACAATGAGCAGTTCTTC. Encoded protein: CASRLRTGLAGGPSSYNEQFF. This chain uses TRBV28 with TRBJ2-1; TRBD2 agrees at 15 bases. The CDR3 sequence is 21 residues long. Germline lookup yields CDR1 MDHEN and CDR2 SYDVKM. After removal of 6 bases from V and 0 bases from J, the junction contained 15 bases not matched to a gene.

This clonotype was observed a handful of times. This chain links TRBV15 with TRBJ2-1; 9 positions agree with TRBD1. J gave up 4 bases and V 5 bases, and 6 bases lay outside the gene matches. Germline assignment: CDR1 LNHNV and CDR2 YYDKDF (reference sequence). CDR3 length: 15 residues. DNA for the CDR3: TGTGCCACCAGCCGACGAGACAGGGGGTACAATGAGCAGTTCTTC. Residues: CATSRRDRGYNEQFF.

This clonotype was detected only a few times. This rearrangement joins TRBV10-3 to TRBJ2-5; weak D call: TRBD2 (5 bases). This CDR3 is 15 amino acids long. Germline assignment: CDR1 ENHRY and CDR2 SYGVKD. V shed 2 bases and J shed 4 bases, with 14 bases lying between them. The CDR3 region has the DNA TGTGCCATCAGTGAGCCGAGGACCCGGGGAGAGACCCAGTACTTC. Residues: CAISEPRTRGETQYF.

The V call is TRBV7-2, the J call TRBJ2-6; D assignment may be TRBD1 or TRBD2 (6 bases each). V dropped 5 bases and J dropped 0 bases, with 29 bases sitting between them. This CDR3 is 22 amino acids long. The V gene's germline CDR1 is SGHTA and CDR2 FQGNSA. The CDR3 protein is CASSGGSSGTPNRFSGANVLTF. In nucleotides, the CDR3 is TGTGCCAGCAGCGGGGGGTCTTCCGGGACACCAAACCGATTCTCTGGGGCCAACGTCCTGACTTTC. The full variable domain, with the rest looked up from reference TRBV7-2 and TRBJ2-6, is GAGVSQSPSNKVTEKGKDVELRCDPISGHTALYWYRQSLGQGLEFLIYFQGNSAPDKSGLPSDRFSAERTGGSVSTLTIQRTQQEDSAVYLCASSGGSSGTPNRFSGANVLTFGAGSRLTVL.

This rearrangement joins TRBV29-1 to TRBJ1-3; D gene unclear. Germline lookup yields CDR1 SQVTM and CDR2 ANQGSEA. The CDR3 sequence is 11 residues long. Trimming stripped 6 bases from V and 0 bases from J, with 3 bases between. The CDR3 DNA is TGCAGCGTGGCCTCTGGAAACACCATATATTTT. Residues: CSVASGNTIYF.